This T cell receptor beta chain was captured in a study of OX40 agonist ivuxolimab in advanced cancers. Germline trimming cut 0 bases from V and 2 bases from J; bases unmatched to any gene: 1. CDR3 size: 15 residues. The germline V gene encodes CDR1 ENHRY and CDR2 SYGVKD. TCRdb's copy holds only in-frame clones and misses some; the assay was immunoSEQ multiplex PCR. The table shows roughly 30,000 clones, with about 74% occurring only once. The clonotype originates from an adult with an advanced solid tumor such as melanoma, head and neck, liver or kidney cancer. The source material was CD4+ or CD8+ T cells sorted from blood, sampled in a trial of the OX40 agonist ivuxolimab. The chain employs TRBV10-3 and TRBJ1-5; 7 nucleotides match TRBD1. The CDR3 protein is CAISESDRGNQPQHF. As DNA, the CDR3 is TGTGCCATCAGTGAGTCAGACAGGGGCAATCAGCCCCAGCATTTT.